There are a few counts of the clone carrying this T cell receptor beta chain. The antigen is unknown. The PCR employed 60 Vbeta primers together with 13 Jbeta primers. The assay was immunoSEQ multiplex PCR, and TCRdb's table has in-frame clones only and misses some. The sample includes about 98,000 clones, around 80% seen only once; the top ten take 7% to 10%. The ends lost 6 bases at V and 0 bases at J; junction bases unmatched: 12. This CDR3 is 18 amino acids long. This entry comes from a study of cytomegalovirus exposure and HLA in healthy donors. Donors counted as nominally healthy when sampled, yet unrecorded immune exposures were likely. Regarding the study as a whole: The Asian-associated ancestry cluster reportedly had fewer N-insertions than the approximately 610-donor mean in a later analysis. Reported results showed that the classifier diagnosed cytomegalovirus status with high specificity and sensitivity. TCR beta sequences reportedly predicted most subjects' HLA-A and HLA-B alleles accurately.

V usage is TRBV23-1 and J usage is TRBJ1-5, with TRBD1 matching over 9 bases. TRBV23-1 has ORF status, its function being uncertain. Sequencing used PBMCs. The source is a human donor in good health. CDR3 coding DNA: TGCGCCAGCAGACTGGAACGGTACAGGGGGCATAGCAATCAGCCCCAGCATTTT. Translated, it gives CASRLERYRGHSNQPQHF.